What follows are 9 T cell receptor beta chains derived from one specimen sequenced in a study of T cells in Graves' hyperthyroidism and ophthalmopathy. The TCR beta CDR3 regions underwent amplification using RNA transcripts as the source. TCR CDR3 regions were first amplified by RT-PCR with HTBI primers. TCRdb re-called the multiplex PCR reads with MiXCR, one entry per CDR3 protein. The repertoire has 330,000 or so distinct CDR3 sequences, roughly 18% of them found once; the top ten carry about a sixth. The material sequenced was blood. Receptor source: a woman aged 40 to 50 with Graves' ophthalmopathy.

The CDR3 DNA reads as TGCGCCAGCAGCCCCCTTGGGGGGGGGAACACTGAAGCTTTCTTT. Translated: CASSPLGGGNTEAFF. The chain joins TRBV5-1 to TRBJ1-1, with a weak D call TRBD1 (5 bases). Deletions cut 4 bases from V and 1 base from J, with 14 bases between. This CDR3 comprises 15 residues. Germline lookup yields CDR1 SGHRS and CDR2 YFSETQ. The whole variable domain, filled in from reference TRBV5-1 and TRBJ1-1, reads KAGVTQTPRYLIKTRGQQVTLSCSPISGHRSVSWYQQTPGQGLQFLFEYFSETQRNKGNFPGRFSGRQFSNSRSEMNVSTLELGDSALYLCASSPLGGGNTEAFFGQGTRLTVV.

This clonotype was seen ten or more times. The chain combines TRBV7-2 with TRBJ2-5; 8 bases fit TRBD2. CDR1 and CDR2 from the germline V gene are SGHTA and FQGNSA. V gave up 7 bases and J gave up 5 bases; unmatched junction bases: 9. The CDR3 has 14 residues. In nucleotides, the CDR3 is TGTGCCAGCAACCCTGGGGGACTAGGGGAGACCCAGTACTTC. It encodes CASNPGGLGETQYF.

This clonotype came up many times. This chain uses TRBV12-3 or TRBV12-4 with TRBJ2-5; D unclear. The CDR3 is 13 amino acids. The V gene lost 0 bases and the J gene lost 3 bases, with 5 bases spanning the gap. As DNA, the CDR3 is TGTGCCAGCAGTTTAGCGTCAGAAGAGACCCAGTACTTC. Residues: CASSLASEETQYF.

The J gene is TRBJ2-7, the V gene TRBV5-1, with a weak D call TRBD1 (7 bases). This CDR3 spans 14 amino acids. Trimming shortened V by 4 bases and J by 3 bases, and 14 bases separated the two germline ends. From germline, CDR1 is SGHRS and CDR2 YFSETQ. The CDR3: CASSPRGEGYEQYF. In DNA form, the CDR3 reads TGCGCCAGCAGCCCCAGGGGGGAAGGCTACGAGCAGTACTTC. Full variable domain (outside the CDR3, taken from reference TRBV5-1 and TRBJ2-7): KAGVTQTPRYLIKTRGQQVTLSCSPISGHRSVSWYQQTPGQGLQFLFEYFSETQRNKGNFPGRFSGRQFSNSRSEMNVSTLELGDSALYLCASSPRGEGYEQYFGPGTRLTVT.

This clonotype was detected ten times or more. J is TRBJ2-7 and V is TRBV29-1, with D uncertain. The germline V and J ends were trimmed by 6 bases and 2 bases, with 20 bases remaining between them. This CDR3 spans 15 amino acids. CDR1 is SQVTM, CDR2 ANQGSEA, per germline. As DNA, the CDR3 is TGCAGCGTCCAAACCCCTCGGACGGCCGCCTACGAGCAGTACTTC. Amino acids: CSVQTPRTAAYEQYF.

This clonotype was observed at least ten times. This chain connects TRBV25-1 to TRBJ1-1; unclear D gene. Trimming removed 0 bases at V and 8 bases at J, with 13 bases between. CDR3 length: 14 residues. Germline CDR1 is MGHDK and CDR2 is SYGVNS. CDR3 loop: CASSEYFASDEAFF. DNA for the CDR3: TGTGCCAGCAGTGAATATTTCGCTAGCGACGAAGCTTTCTTT.

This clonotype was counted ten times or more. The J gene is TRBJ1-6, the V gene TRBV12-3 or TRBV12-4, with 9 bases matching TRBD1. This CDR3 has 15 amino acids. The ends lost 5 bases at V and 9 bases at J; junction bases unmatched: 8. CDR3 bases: TGTGCCAGCAGTCCCCCGACAGGGGGTGGTTCACCCCTCCACTTT. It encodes CASSPPTGGGSPLHF.

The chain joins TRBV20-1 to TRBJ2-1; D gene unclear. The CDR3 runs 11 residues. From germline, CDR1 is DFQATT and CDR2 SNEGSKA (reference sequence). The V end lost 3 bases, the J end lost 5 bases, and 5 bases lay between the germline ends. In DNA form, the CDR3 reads TGCAGTGCTAGTCCCCACAATGAGCAGTTCTTC. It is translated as CSASPHNEQFF.

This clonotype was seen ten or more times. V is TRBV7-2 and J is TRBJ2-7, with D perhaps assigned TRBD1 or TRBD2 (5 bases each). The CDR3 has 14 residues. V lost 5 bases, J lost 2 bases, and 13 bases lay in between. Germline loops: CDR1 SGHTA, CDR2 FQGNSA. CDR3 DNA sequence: TGTGCCAGCAGCACCCGGGACGGAGCCTACGAGCAGTACTTC. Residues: CASSTRDGAYEQYF.